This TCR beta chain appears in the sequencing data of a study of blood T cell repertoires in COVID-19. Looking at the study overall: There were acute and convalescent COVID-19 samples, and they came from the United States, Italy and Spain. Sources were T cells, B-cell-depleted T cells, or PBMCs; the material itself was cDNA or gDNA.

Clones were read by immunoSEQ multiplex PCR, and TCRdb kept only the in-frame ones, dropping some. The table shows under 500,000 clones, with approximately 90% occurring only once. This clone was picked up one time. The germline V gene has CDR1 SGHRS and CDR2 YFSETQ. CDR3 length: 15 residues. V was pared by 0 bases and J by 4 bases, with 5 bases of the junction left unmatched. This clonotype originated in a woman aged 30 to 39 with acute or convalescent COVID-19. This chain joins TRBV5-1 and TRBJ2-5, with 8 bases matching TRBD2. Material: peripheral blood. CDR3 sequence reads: CASSLAGSGGETQYF. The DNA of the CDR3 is TGCGCCAGCAGCTTGGCAGGAAGCGGGGGAGAGACCCAGTACTTC.